This TCR beta chain was identified during a study of Ad26.COV2.S vaccination and SARS-CoV-2 variants. On the study more broadly: Intramuscular Ad26.COV2.S at 5x10^10 or 1x10^11 viral particles. General observations from the study: Whether participants received vaccine or placebo, their non-spike TCR breadth was similar.

With regard to this clone: What it binds is unknown.

This CDR3 has 16 amino acids. V lost 5 bases and J 0 bases, leaving 14 bases between the germline ends. Per the germline V gene, CDR1 is LNHDA and CDR2 is SQIVND (reference sequence). Sequenced by immunoSEQ multiplex PCR; TCRdb stores in-frame clones only, minus some. The profile shows roughly 350,000 clones, less than 90% of them singletons. Sample treatment: some 19 received Ad26.COV2.S at low or high dose, single or two shots; a few received placebo; per-sample allocation not given. Following the first vaccine or placebo injection, samples were taken on day 63. Ad26 vector vaccine expressed Wuhan-strain SARS-CoV-2 spike.

The rearrangement links TRBV19 to TRBJ1-3; D perhaps matches TRBD1 (6 bases). The input for sequencing was peripheral blood, taken in a trial of Ad26.COV2.S vaccine versus placebo. The clonotype was recovered from a person between 18 and 65 years old who received the Ad26.COV2.S COVID-19 vaccine or a placebo. CDR3: CASSPWTANSGNTIYF. The CDR3 DNA follows: TGTGCCAGTAGTCCCTGGACAGCCAACTCTGGAAACACCATATATTTT.